What follows are 24 T cell receptor beta chains derived from one specimen sequenced in a study of blood T cell repertoires in COVID-19. The protocol was immunoSEQ multiplex PCR, while the TCRdb copy is restricted to in-frame clones and leaves out a portion. Of around 160,000 clones detected, roughly 89% appear once; the ten largest clones hold 10%. The sample was peripheral blood. Receptors originate from a woman in her 70s with COVID-19, enrolled during active disease.

This clone occurred a few times. V usage is TRBV10-1 and J usage is TRBJ1-2; possible D gene TRBD1, 6 bases. The CDR3 consists of 13 residues. V was cut by 0 bases and J by 6 bases, with 8 bases left in between. Germline assignment: CDR1 WNHNN and CDR2 SYGVQD (reference sequence). CDR3 nucleotide sequence: TGCGCCAGCAGTGAGTCGAGGGGGAATGGCTACACCTTC. Protein sequence: CASSESRGNGYTF.

The V gene is TRBV6-5, the J gene TRBJ2-2, with TRBD1 matching over 8 bases. The V gene's germline CDR1 is MNHEY and CDR2 SVGAGI. J lost 1 base, V lost 2 bases, and 3 bases had no gene match. The CDR3 has 16 amino acids. The CDR3 loop reads CASSYPGTGNTGELFF. Written as DNA, the CDR3 is TGTGCCAGCAGTTACCCCGGGACAGGGAACACCGGGGAGCTGTTTTTT.

As regards this clone: One end of the junction does not line up with germline, which may come from a read error. The rearrangement uses TRBV7-7 and TRBJ1-1; TRBD1 might be the D (5 bases). Germline V gene data show CDR1 as SSHAT and CDR2 as FNYEAQ (reference sequence). The CDR3 has 13 amino acids. The CDR3 spells CASSLTVYTEAFF. As DNA, the CDR3 is TGTGCTAGCAGCCTGACAGTTTACACTGAAGCTTTCTTT.

The genes are TRBV4-2 and TRBJ1-1, with a tentative D call TRBD1 (5 bases). CDR3 length: 13 amino acids. The germline V gene encodes CDR1 LGHNA and CDR2 YNFKEQ. Trimming shortened V by 4 bases and J by 11 bases, and 17 bases separated the two germline ends. The CDR3 region is CASSPRGAGRAFF. The DNA for the CDR3 is TGTGCCAGCAGCCCCCGAGGGGCGGGACGCGCTTTCTTT.

A few counts support this clone. This chain uses TRBV7-2 with TRBJ1-5, with D maybe TRBD1 (6 bases). The V and J ends lost 6 bases and 0 bases respectively, with 15 bases between them. From germline, CDR1 is SGHTA and CDR2 FQGNSA. CDR3 size: 16 residues. The CDR3 is CASRGGGSLSNQPQHF. The DNA for the CDR3 is TGTGCCAGCAGAGGGGGGGGATCACTTAGCAATCAGCCCCAGCATTTT.

This clone was recorded a few times. The V and J genes are TRBV13 and TRBJ2-5, with 7 bases lining up with TRBD1. V dropped 4 bases and J dropped 5; count of bases not matched to a gene: 7. Germline CDR1 is PRHDT and CDR2 is FYEKMQ (reference sequence). The CDR3 runs to 14 residues. CDR3 sequence: CASSSSTGYETQYF. DNA for the CDR3: TGTGCCAGCAGCTCGTCGACAGGGTATGAGACCCAGTACTTC.

The chain recombines TRBV9 with TRBJ2-3, with TRBD2 matching over 7 bases. The CDR3 has 16 residues. Germline loops: CDR1 SGDLS, CDR2 YYNGEE. The V and J ends lost 2 bases and 0 bases, in that order; junction bases with no gene match: 6. The CDR3 loop is CASSVLSRGSTDTQYF. DNA of the CDR3: TGTGCCAGCAGCGTTTTATCGCGGGGGAGCACAGATACGCAGTATTTT. Together with reference TRBV9 and TRBJ2-3, the CDR3 gives the full variable domain: DSGVTQTPKHLITATGQRVTLRCSPRSGDLSVYWYQQSLDQGLQFLIQYYNGEERAKGNILERFSAQQFPDLHSELNLSSLELGDSALYFCASSVLSRGSTDTQYFGPGTRLTVL.

This chain joins TRBV9 and TRBJ1-3; D is unclear. With 4 bases removed from V and 0 bases from J, the gap between germline ends came to 14 bases. Germline CDR1 and CDR2: SGDLS and YYNGEE. This CDR3 has 16 residues. The CDR3 nucleotides are TGTGCCAGCAGCCCCCACTCTCTGATCTCTGGAAACACCATATATTTT. Translating gives CASSPHSLISGNTIYF.

CDR3 coding DNA: TGTGCCAGCAGCTGGGACAGGGGGGAAGAGACCCAGTACTTC. This sequence encodes CASSWDRGEETQYF. The J gene is TRBJ2-5, the V gene TRBV5-5, with 11 bases that match TRBD1. J gave up 3 bases and V 3 bases, and 1 base lay outside the gene matches. This CDR3 contains 14 residues. Germline V gene data show CDR1 as SGHKS and CDR2 as YYEKEE (reference sequence).

This chain joins TRBV6-1 and TRBJ1-3; TRBD1 is a possible D gene (6 bases). The V gene's germline CDR1 is MNHNS and CDR2 SASEGT. CDR3 length equals 15 residues. Between the trimmed V and J ends, which lost 2 bases and 4 bases, there was a span of 12 bases. The CDR3: CASSEPRGTGNTIYF. CDR3 nucleotides: TGTGCCAGCAGTGAACCGAGGGGGACCGGAAACACCATATATTTT.

V gene TRBV4-2 combines with J gene TRBJ1-5, with D tentatively TRBD1 (5 bases). V lost 1 base and J 3 bases, leaving 16 bases between the germline ends. CDR3 size: 17 residues. CDR1 is LGHNA and CDR2 is YNFKEQ in the germline V gene. CDR3 in DNA: TGTGCCAGCAGCCAAGTGTTAGCAGGGAGGGACAATCAGCCCCAGCATTTT. Translated: CASSQVLAGRDNQPQHF.

This clone was recorded only once. The chain carries TRBV6-2 or TRBV6-3 and TRBJ2-5; TRBD2 agrees at 10 bases. The ends lost 3 bases at V and 2 bases at J; junction bases unmatched: 3. The V gene's germline CDR1 is MNHEY and CDR2 SVGEGT. The CDR3 has 15 residues. CDR3 protein: CASSYSTSGQETQYF. For the CDR3, the DNA is TGTGCCAGCAGTTATTCGACTAGCGGGCAAGAGACCCAGTACTTC.

The chain carries TRBV6-4 and TRBJ2-2; 10 bases are a match to TRBD1. The trim removed 2 bases at V and 5 bases at J, leaving 5 bases unmatched. Per germline, CDR1 MRHNA and CDR2 SNTAGT. This CDR3 comprises 16 residues. The chain's CDR3 is CASSDPDRGRTGELFF. For the CDR3, the DNA is TGTGCCAGCAGTGACCCAGACAGGGGGCGTACCGGGGAGCTGTTTTTT.

The genes are TRBV28 and TRBJ2-1; possibly TRBD2 for D (5 bases). Looked up from germline, CDR1 is MDHEN and CDR2 is SYDVKM. V lost 2 bases to trimming and J lost 0 bases, with 8 bases between them. This CDR3 region has 15 residues. CDR3: CASSLRRSSYNEQFF. The CDR3 region has the DNA TGTGCCAGCAGTTTAAGGAGGAGCTCCTACAATGAGCAGTTCTTC.

V and J are TRBV19 and TRBJ1-2, with 8 bases fitting TRBD1. The CDR3 extends over 14 amino acids. Trimming cost V 7 bases and J 3 bases; bases outside gene matches: 7. Germline V gene lookup returns CDR1 LNHDA and CDR2 SQIVND (reference sequence). DNA of the CDR3: TGTGCCAGTACCATGGGACAGGTGGACTATGGCTACACCTTC. Encoded protein: CASTMGQVDYGYTF.

This chain joins TRBV30 and TRBJ1-6, with D maybe TRBD1 (5 bases). Germline V CDR1 and CDR2: GTSNPN, SVGIG (reference sequence). The CDR3 has 12 residues. The V gene lost 1 base and the J gene lost 10 bases, with 8 bases spanning the gap. DNA of the CDR3: TGTGCCTGGAGTGCAGGGATCTCACCCCTCCACTTT. It translates to CAWSAGISPLHF.

The chain has TRBV5-1 and TRBJ1-6, with D maybe TRBD1 (6 bases). Trimming stripped 5 bases from V and 7 bases from J, with 13 bases between. The CDR3 runs to 14 residues. Germline V lookup: CDR1 SGHRS, CDR2 YFSETQ. The CDR3 is CASSSGGWNSPLHF. The CDR3 nucleotides read TGCGCCAGCAGTAGCGGGGGCTGGAATTCACCCCTCCACTTT.

The V call is TRBV18, the J call TRBJ1-5; weak D call: TRBD1 (5 bases). The CDR3 sequence is 14 residues long. Trimming shortened V by 2 bases and J by 5 bases, and 10 bases separated the two germline ends. Germline-derived CDR1 and CDR2 are KGHSH and LQKENI. CDR3 residues: CASSPDRADQPQHF. CDR3 DNA sequence: TGTGCCAGCTCACCAGACAGAGCAGATCAGCCCCAGCATTTT.

The chain recombines TRBV9 with TRBJ1-1, with D tentatively TRBD1 (6 bases). This CDR3 has 14 residues. Germline-derived CDR1 and CDR2 are SGDLS and YYNGEE. V lost 1 base and J lost 1, with 8 bases in between. CDR3 loop: CASSVRGGNTEAFF. CDR3 sequence (DNA): TGTGCCAGCAGCGTAAGGGGGGGGAACACTGAAGCTTTCTTT.

The CDR3 protein is CAISPSGGAYEQYF. The CDR3 nucleotides read TGTGCCATCAGCCCTAGCGGGGGGGCCTACGAGCAGTACTTC. The chain employs TRBV10-3 and TRBJ2-7; 12 nucleotides align to TRBD2. Germline CDR1 ENHRY, CDR2 SYGVKD. CDR3 length: 14 amino acids. V lost 6 bases and J lost 2; bases outside the gene matches: 2.

J is TRBJ2-2 and V is TRBV15; D is unresolved. Germline V gives CDR1 LNHNV, CDR2 YYDKDF (reference sequence). V was pared by 7 bases and J by 0 bases, with 12 bases between. CDR3 length: 15 residues. The CDR3 region has the DNA TGTGCCACCACCAGCTCGACTGCGAACACCGGGGAGCTGTTTTTT. Translated, it gives CATTSSTANTGELFF.

This chain joins TRBV6-5 and TRBJ1-2; D not resolved. The CDR3 is 12 amino acids. V was trimmed by 7 bases and J by 2 bases, leaving 8 bases between them. In germline, CDR1 is MNHEY, CDR2 SVGAGI. CDR3 sequence: CASTVGNYGYTF. CDR3 DNA sequence: TGTGCCAGCACAGTGGGCAACTATGGCTACACCTTC.

V is TRBV19 and J is TRBJ1-2; possibly TRBD1 for D (5 bases). There are 12 residues in the CDR3. Germline CDR1 LNHDA, CDR2 SQIVND (reference sequence). V gave up 7 bases and J gave up 2 bases, with 8 bases separating them. CDR3 nucleotides: TGTGCCAGTACGCACAGGAACTATGGCTACACCTTC. Its protein is CASTHRNYGYTF.

The J gene is TRBJ1-4, the V gene TRBV5-1; 8 positions match TRBD1. This CDR3 region has 15 residues. CDR1 and CDR2 from the germline V gene are SGHRS and YFSETQ. V lost 3 bases to trimming and J lost 0 bases; unmatched junction nucleotides: 1. CDR3: CASSWGQATNEKLFF. In DNA, the CDR3 is TGCGCCAGCAGCTGGGGACAGGCAACTAATGAAAAACTGTTTTTT.